The entry below describes one TCR beta chain. The antigen remains undetermined. V trimming: 2 bases; J trimming: 1 base; junction bases outside the gene matches: 5. The CDR3 is 16 residues long. CDR1 and CDR2 from the germline V gene are SGHTA and FQGNSA. The entry originates in a study of blood T cells in healthy people across ages. Study observations and caveats: Long-lived donors exceeded aged donors in naive CD4+ cells and diversity.

A second about 6 to 11 cycle PCR used barcoded and J-beta primers. One entry per CDR3 protein, called by TCRdb with MiXCR from the 5' RACE reads. Of about 1.5 million distinct CDR3 sequences listed, approximately 42% were seen once; the top ten hold approximately 4.1%. The receptor comes from a woman aged 18-35 years in good health. The chain employs TRBV7-2 and TRBJ1-2, with TRBD1 identical over 9 bases. The specimen was blood. CDR3 loop: CASSLSGTGNNYGYTF. DNA of the CDR3: TGTGCCAGCAGCTTATCTGGGACAGGGAATAACTATGGCTACACCTTC.